The clone carrying this T cell receptor (beta chain) was seen only once. The record originates from a study of blood T cell repertoires in COVID-19. This CDR3 has 12 residues. Germline values: CDR1 KGHSH, CDR2 LQKENI. V lost 2 bases to trimming and J lost 3 bases, with 5 bases between them. The assay was immunoSEQ multiplex PCR, and TCRdb's table has in-frame clones only and misses some. The profile covers 70,000 or so clones, with less than 90% appearing a single time and about 13% taken by the ten largest. The chain couples TRBV18 to TRBJ2-7; D gene unclear. The clonotype originates from a man aged 50-60 years with COVID-19, enrolled during active disease. Sequencing was performed on peripheral blood. CDR3 nucleotides: TGTGCCAGCTCACCAAATCGCTACGAGCAGTACTTC. This encodes CASSPNRYEQYF. The whole variable domain, filled in from reference TRBV18 and TRBJ2-7, reads NAGVMQNPRHLVRRRGQEARLRCSPMKGHSHVYWYRQLPEEGLKFMVYLQKENIIDESGMPKERFSAEFPKEGPSILRIQQVVRGDSAAYFCASSPNRYEQYFGPGTRLTVT.